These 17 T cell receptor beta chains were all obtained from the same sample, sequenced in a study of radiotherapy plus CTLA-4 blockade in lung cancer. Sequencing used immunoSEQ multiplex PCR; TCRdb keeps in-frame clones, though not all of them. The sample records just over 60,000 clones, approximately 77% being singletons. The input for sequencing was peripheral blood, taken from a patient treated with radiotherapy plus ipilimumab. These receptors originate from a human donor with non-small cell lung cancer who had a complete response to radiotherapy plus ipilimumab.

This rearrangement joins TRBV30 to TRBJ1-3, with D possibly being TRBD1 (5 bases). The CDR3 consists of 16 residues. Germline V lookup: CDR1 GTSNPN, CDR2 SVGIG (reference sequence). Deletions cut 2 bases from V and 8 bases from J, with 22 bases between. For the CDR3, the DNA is TGTGCCTGGAGTTCCAGCCGGGACGCCCTGGGGGACACCATATATTTT. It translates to CAWSSSRDALGDTIYF.

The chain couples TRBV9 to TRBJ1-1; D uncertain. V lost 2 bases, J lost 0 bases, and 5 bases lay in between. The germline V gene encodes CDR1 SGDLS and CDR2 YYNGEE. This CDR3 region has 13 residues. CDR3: CASSVPVNTEAFF. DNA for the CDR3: TGTGCCAGCAGCGTTCCCGTGAACACTGAAGCTTTCTTT. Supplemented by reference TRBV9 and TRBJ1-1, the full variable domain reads DSGVTQTPKHLITATGQRVTLRCSPRSGDLSVYWYQQSLDQGLQFLIQYYNGEERAKGNILERFSAQQFPDLHSELNLSSLELGDSALYFCASSVPVNTEAFFGQGTRLTVV.

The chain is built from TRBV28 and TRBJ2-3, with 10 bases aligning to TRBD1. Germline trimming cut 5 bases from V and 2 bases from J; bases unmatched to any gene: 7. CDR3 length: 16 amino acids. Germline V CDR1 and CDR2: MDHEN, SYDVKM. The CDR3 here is CASSPAGQGDTDTQYF. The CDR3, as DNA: TGTGCCAGCAGTCCGGCCGGACAGGGGGACACAGATACGCAGTATTTT.

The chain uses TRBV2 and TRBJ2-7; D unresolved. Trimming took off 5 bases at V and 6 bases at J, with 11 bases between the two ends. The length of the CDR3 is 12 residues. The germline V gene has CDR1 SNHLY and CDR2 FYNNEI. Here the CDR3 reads CASSPLAAEQYV. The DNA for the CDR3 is TGTGCCAGCAGTCCTTTAGCAGCCGAGCAGTACGTC.

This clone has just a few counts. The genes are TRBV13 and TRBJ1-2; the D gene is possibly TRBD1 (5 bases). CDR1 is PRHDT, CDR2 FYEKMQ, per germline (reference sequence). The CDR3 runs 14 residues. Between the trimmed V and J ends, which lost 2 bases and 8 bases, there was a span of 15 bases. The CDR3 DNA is TGTGCCAGCAGCTTATCGACAGTTGTACTCGGCTACACCTTC. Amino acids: CASSLSTVVLGYTF.

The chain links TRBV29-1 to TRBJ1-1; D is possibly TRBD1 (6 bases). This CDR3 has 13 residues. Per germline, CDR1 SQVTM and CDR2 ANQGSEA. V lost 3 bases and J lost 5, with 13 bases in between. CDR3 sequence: CSVEEGGRTEAFF. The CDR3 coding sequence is TGCAGCGTTGAGGAGGGGGGGAGGACTGAAGCTTTCTTT.

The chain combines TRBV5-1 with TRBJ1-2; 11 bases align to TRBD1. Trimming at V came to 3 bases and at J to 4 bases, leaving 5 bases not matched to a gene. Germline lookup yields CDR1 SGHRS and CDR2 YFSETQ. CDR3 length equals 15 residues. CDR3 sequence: CASSSGQGAGYGYTF. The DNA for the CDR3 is TGCGCCAGCAGCTCAGGACAGGGGGCAGGCTATGGCTACACCTTC.

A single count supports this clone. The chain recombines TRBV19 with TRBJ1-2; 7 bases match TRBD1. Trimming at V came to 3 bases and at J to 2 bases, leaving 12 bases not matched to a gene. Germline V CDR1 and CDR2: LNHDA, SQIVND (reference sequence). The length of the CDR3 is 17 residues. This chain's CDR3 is CASSIRDRQRTNYGYTF. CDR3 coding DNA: TGTGCCAGTAGTATCCGGGACAGACAAAGAACCAACTATGGCTACACCTTC.

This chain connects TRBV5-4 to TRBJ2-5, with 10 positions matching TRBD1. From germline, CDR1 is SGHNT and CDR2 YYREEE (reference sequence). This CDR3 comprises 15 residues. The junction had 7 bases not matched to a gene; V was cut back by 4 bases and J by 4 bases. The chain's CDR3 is CASSAGQGQGETQYF. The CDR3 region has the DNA TGTGCCAGCAGCGCGGGACAGGGGCAGGGAGAGACCCAGTACTTC.

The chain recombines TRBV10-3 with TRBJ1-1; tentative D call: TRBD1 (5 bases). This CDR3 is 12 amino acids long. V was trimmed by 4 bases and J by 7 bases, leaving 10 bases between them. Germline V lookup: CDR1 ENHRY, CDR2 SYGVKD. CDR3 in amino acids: CAISGDSVEAFF. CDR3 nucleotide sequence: TGTGCCATCAGTGGAGACAGCGTTGAAGCTTTCTTT.

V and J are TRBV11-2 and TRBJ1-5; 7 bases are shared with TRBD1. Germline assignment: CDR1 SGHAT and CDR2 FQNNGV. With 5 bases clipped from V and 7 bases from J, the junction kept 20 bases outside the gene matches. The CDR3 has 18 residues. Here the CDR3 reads CASSPTGAPGGRLQPQHF. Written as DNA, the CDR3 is TGTGCCAGCAGCCCTACAGGGGCGCCGGGGGGGAGATTGCAGCCCCAGCATTTT.

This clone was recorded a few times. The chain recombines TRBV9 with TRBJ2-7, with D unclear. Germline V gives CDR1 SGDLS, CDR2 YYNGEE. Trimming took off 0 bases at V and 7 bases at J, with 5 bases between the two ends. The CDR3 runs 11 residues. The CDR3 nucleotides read TGTGCCAGCAGCGTAGGCCAAGAGCAGTACTTC. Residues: CASSVGQEQYF.

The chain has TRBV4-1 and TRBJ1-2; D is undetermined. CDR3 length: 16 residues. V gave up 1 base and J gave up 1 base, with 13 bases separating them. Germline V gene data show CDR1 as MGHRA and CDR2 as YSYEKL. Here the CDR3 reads CASSQGGSTLNYGYTF. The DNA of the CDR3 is TGCGCCAGCAGCCAAGGCGGGTCTACACTTAACTATGGCTACACCTTC.

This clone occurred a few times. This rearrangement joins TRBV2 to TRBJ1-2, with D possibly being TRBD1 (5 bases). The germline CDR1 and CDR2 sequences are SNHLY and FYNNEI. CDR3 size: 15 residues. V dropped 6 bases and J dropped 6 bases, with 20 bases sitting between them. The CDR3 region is CASSEVEGKVNGYTF. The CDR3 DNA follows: TGTGCCAGCAGCGAGGTAGAGGGGAAAGTAAATGGCTACACCTTC.

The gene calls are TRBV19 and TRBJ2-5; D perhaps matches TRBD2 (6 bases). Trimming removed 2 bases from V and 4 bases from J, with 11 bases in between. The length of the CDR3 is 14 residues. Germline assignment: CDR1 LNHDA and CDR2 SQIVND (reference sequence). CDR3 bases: TGTGCCAGTAGTATAATACTCGGGGGAGAGACCCAGTACTTC. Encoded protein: CASSIILGGETQYF.

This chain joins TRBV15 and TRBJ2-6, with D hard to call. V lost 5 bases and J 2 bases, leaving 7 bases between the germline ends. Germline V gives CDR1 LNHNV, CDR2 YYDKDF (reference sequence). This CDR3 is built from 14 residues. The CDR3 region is CATSPPTGANVLTF. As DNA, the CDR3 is TGTGCCACCAGCCCCCCCACTGGGGCCAACGTCCTGACTTTC. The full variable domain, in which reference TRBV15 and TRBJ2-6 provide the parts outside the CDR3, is DAMVIQNPRYQVTQFGKPVTLSCSQTLNHNVMYWYQQKSSQAPKLLFHYYDKDFNNEADTPDNFQSRRPNTSFCFLDIRSPGLGDTAMYLCATSPPTGANVLTFGAGSRLTVL.

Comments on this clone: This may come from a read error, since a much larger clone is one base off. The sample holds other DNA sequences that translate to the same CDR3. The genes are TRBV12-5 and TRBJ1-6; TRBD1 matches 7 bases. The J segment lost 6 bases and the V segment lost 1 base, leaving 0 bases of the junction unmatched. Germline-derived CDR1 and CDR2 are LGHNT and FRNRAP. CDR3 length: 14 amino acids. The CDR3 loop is CASGLGQGNSPLHF. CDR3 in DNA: TGTGCTAGTGGTTTGGGACAGGGTAATTCACCCCTCCACTTT.